These 21 T cell receptor beta chains share one sample of origin, sequenced in a study of chemoradiotherapy in HPV16-positive cancers. Sequencing was performed with immunoSEQ multiplex PCR; in TCRdb, only in-frame clones are kept and a portion is missing. The table has 15,000 to 20,000 clones, approximately 90% seen once. Source: blood, taken from a patient who underwent chemoradiotherapy. The receptors stem from a human donor with HPV-associated anogenital cancer.

V is TRBV19 and J is TRBJ1-5; D possibly corresponds to TRBD1 (5 bases). The CDR3 runs 13 residues. Germline loops: CDR1 LNHDA, CDR2 SQIVND (reference sequence). V was trimmed by 4 bases and J by 5 bases, leaving 9 bases between them. The chain's CDR3 is CASSTKQDQPQHF. CDR3 in DNA: TGTGCCAGTAGTACAAAACAGGATCAGCCCCAGCATTTT.

This chain uses TRBV7-9 with TRBJ1-3; no reliable D call. This CDR3 region has 15 residues. V was clipped by 4 bases and J by 0 bases, with 10 bases between them. Germline-derived CDR1 and CDR2 are SEHNR and FQNEAQ (reference sequence). DNA of the CDR3: TGTGCCAGCAGCTCTCAGGTCTCCTCTGGAAACACCATATATTTT. Translation gives CASSSQVSSGNTIYF.

The chain carries TRBV6-6 and TRBJ1-6, with unresolved D. V was clipped by 4 bases and J by 8 bases, with 15 bases between them. CDR3 size: 15 residues. Per germline, CDR1 MNHNY and CDR2 SVGAGI (reference sequence). CDR3 region: CASSFGPHGDSPLHF. CDR3 bases: TGTGCCAGCAGTTTTGGACCGCATGGTGATTCACCCCTCCACTTT.

The rearrangement joins TRBV5-1 to TRBJ2-7; perhaps D is TRBD1 or TRBD2 (6 bases each). Germline CDR1 and CDR2: SGHRS and YFSETQ. This CDR3 is built from 16 residues. V was clipped by 1 base and J by 5 bases, with 19 bases between them. CDR3: CASSLIGGSRNHEQYF. In DNA, the CDR3 is TGCGCCAGCAGCTTGATAGGGGGGTCACGGAATCACGAGCAGTACTTC.

The J gene is TRBJ2-3, the V gene TRBV9; TRBD2 might be the D (6 bases). The CDR3 runs 19 residues. Germline V gene lookup returns CDR1 SGDLS and CDR2 YYNGEE. The V end lost 4 bases, the J end lost 3 bases, and 27 bases lay between the germline ends. The CDR3 spells CASSRTSRTCCGETDTQYF. CDR3 bases: TGTGCCAGCAGCCGCACCTCCCGAACGTGTTGCGGGGAGACAGATACGCAGTATTTT.

This clone was seen only once. The chain links TRBV21-1 to TRBJ2-7; TRBD2 is the table's D call, not checked against the DNA. TRBV21-1 is a known pseudogene. The CDR3 has 14 residues. CDR3 nucleotides: TGTGCCAGCAGCAAAGTCGAGGGATCCTACGAGCAGTACGTC. This translates into CASSKVEGSYEQYV.

V gene TRBV30 combines with J gene TRBJ2-2; 8 nucleotides match TRBD1. CDR1 GTSNPN and CDR2 SVGIG come from the germline V gene (reference sequence). The V gene end was trimmed by 4 bases and the J gene end by 3 bases; junction bases not matched to a gene: 4. This CDR3 has 14 residues. Here the CDR3 reads CAWKTGVYTGELFF. The CDR3 DNA is TGTGCCTGGAAGACAGGGGTGTACACCGGGGAGCTGTTTTTT.

The rearrangement uses TRBV30 and TRBJ2-3; no clear D. The length of the CDR3 is 12 residues. CDR1 is GTSNPN, CDR2 SVGIG, per germline (reference sequence). V was trimmed by 0 bases and J by 5 bases, leaving 6 bases between them. The CDR3 coding sequence is TGTGCCTGGAGTGTAGGAAGAGATACGCAGTATTTT. Its protein product is CAWSVGRDTQYF.

CDR3 loop: CASSEIRGTDTQYF. As DNA, the CDR3 is TGTGCCAGCAGTGAAATCAGGGGGACAGATACGCAGTATTTT. The chain combines TRBV2 with TRBJ2-3; 7 nucleotides agree with TRBD1. From germline, CDR1 is SNHLY and CDR2 FYNNEI. This CDR3 contains 14 residues. Losses at the gene ends were 2 bases for V and 3 bases for J; bases not matched to a gene: 2.

The chain recombines TRBV5-4 with TRBJ1-1; 7 bases align to TRBD1. CDR1 SGHNT and CDR2 YYREEE come from the germline V gene (reference sequence). CDR3 length equals 16 residues. V lost 3 bases and J lost 1; bases outside the gene matches: 9. DNA of the CDR3: TGTGCCAGCAGCTCCTCTCGACAGGGCGGGAACACTGAAGCTTTCTTT. This encodes CASSSSRQGGNTEAFF.

V is TRBV5-4 and J is TRBJ1-2; 7 bases align to TRBD1. The germline gives CDR1 SGHNT, CDR2 YYREEE (reference sequence). Germline trimming cut 2 bases from V and 4 bases from J; bases unmatched to any gene: 5. CDR3 length equals 14 residues. CDR3 DNA sequence: TGTGCCAGCAGCTTTTCTGGACAGGCCTATGGCTACACCTTC. Protein product: CASSFSGQAYGYTF.

V is TRBV4-3 and J is TRBJ1-2, with D hard to call. Germline assignment: CDR1 LGHNA and CDR2 YSLEER. The CDR3 length is 14 residues. The V and J ends lost 0 bases and 6 bases respectively, with 11 bases between them. The CDR3 DNA reads TGCGCCAGCAGCCAAGAACGTCAGCTCGATGGCTACACCTTC. Residues: CASSQERQLDGYTF.

The rearrangement uses TRBV11-2 and TRBJ1-5; tentatively, D is TRBD1 (5 bases). Trimming left V 5 bases short and J 1 base short, with 12 bases between. Per germline, CDR1 SGHAT and CDR2 FQNNGV. This CDR3 contains 15 residues. CDR3 loop: CASSLGTRSNQPQHF. The CDR3 region has the DNA TGTGCCAGCAGCCTAGGGACCCGCAGCAATCAGCCCCAGCATTTT.

In this sample, this clone turned up a few times. V gene TRBV27 combines with J gene TRBJ2-7; TRBD1 agrees at 9 bases. Trimming cost V 3 bases and J 3 bases; bases outside gene matches: 3. CDR1 and CDR2 from the germline V gene are MNHEY and SMNVEV (reference sequence). The CDR3 covers 14 residues. CDR3 protein: CASSFGTGFYEQYF. CDR3 nucleotide sequence: TGTGCCAGCAGTTTCGGGACAGGGTTCTACGAGCAGTACTTC.

The V and J genes are TRBV5-4 and TRBJ1-2; D unresolved. Looked up from germline, CDR1 is SGHNT and CDR2 is YYREEE (reference sequence). The length of the CDR3 is 13 residues. V was cut by 6 bases and J by 4 bases, with 13 bases left in between. The chain's CDR3 is CASTSRTSYGYTF. CDR3 nucleotides: TGTGCCAGCACCTCGCGGACTTCCTATGGCTACACCTTC.

In its sample, this clone was seen once. The chain uses TRBV11-2 and TRBJ1-1; D is undetermined. The germline CDR1 and CDR2 sequences are SGHAT and FQNNGV. The CDR3 is 13 amino acids. The V gene lost 0 bases and the J gene lost 7 bases, with 9 bases spanning the gap. The CDR3 region has the DNA TGTGCCAGCAGCTTAGATCGGAGACTTGAAGCTTTCTTT. Protein: CASSLDRRLEAFF.

The chain employs TRBV5-5 and TRBJ2-1; D is unresolved. Trimming cost V 2 bases and J 2 bases, with 5 bases left between them. The CDR3 loop spans 13 amino acids. Germline V gives CDR1 SGHKS, CDR2 YYEKEE (reference sequence). The CDR3 nucleotides read TGTGCCAGCAGCTTACCAGCCTACAATGAGCAGTTCTTC. It encodes CASSLPAYNEQFF. The variable domain in full, completed from reference TRBV5-5 and TRBJ2-1, reads DAGVTQSPTHLIKTRGQQVTLRCSPISGHKSVSWYQQVLGQGPQFIFQYYEKEERGRGNFPDRFSARQFPNYSSELNVNALLLGDSALYLCASSLPAYNEQFFGPGTRLTVL.

This sequence joins TRBV11-2 and TRBJ2-7; D is unresolved. Germline lookup yields CDR1 SGHAT and CDR2 FQNNGV. The CDR3 sequence is 13 residues long. V lost 1 base to trimming and J lost 3 bases, with 7 bases between them. The CDR3 region has the DNA TGTGCCAGCAGCTTAGTGTTAAACTACGAGCAGTACTTC. Its protein is CASSLVLNYEQYF.

This chain connects TRBV4-1 to TRBJ2-2; D is uncertain. CDR1 MGHRA and CDR2 YSYEKL come from the germline V gene. Trimming took 1 base from V and 8 from J, leaving 5 bases between them. The CDR3 contains 12 residues. In DNA form, the CDR3 reads TGCGCCAGCAGCCAAGTTAGGGGGGAGCTGTTTTTT. Amino acid sequence: CASSQVRGELFF.

The gene calls are TRBV14 and TRBJ1-1; D gene ambiguous. Germline assignment: CDR1 SGHDN and CDR2 FVKESK. Trimming took 4 bases from V and 0 from J, leaving 6 bases between them. The length of the CDR3 is 13 residues. Written as DNA, the CDR3 is TGTGCCAGCAGCCTAGGGTTGAACACTGAAGCTTTCTTT. Translating it yields CASSLGLNTEAFF.

The CDR3 DNA reads as TGTGCCAGCAGCTTAGAGGGACAGGGGTCTGAAGCTTTCTTT. Translated, it gives CASSLEGQGSEAFF. The gene calls are TRBV11-2 and TRBJ1-1; 10 nucleotides align to TRBD1. Looked up from germline, CDR1 is SGHAT and CDR2 is FQNNGV. The CDR3 sequence is 14 residues long. After removal of 0 bases from V and 6 bases from J, the junction contained 1 base not matched to a gene.